A selection of T cell receptor beta chains follows, all from one sample in a study of radiotherapy plus CTLA-4 blockade in lung cancer. Produced via immunoSEQ multiplex PCR; TCRdb's table is partial and in-frame only. The sample yields 130,000 or so clones, 70% to 90% seen once. Sequenced material: peripheral blood, taken from a patient treated with radiotherapy plus ipilimumab. These receptors were obtained from a human donor with non-small cell lung cancer that progressed on radiotherapy plus ipilimumab. Each CDR3 is given with its conserved first and last residue. D genes are given only for firm matches. A clone size is listed for some rows: how often the clone was seen (once, few, many), or a class if it is expanded.

clone_size	j_call	v_call	d_call	cdr3_aa	cdr3_nt
medium-sized	TRBJ2-3	TRBV4-1	TRBD2	CASSQETGLASQYF	TGCGCCAGCAGCCAAGAAACGGGACTAGCCTCGCAGTATTTT
NA	TRBJ1-5	TRBV29-1	NA	CSVRGQKDQPQHF	TGCAGCGTACGCGGACAGAAGGATCAGCCCCAGCATTTT
NA	TRBJ1-1	TRBV18	NA	CASSSKENTEAFF	TGTGCCAGCTCATCTAAGGAGAACACTGAAGCTTTCTTT
NA	TRBJ1-2	TRBV6-1	TRBD1	CASSIQGAGGYTF	TGTGCCAGCAGTATACAGGGGGCGGGTGGCTACACCTTC
NA	TRBJ2-7	TRBV4-1	NA	CASSTDSRYEQYF	TGCGCCAGCAGCACGGACAGTAGGTACGAGCAGTACTTC
once	TRBJ2-5	TRBV25-1	NA	CASSPSRETQYF	TGTGCCAGCAGCCCCAGTCGAGAGACCCAGTACTTC
NA	TRBJ2-1	TRBV4-2	NA	CASSQVLGGSYNEQFF	TGTGCCAGCAGCCAAGTGCTCGGGGGCTCCTACAATGAGCAGTTCTTC
once	TRBJ1-2	TRBV27	NA	CASRDQGYGYTF	TGTGCCAGCAGAGATCAGGGGTACGGCTACACCTTC
NA	TRBJ2-2	TRBV4-1	TRBD1	CASKITGGPNTGELFF	TGCGCCAGCAAGATAACAGGGGGCCCGAACACCGGGGAGCTGTTTTTT
NA	TRBJ2-1	TRBV27	TRBD2	CASSFQFSGGPAQEQFF	TGTGCCAGCAGTTTCCAGTTTAGCGGGGGACCCGCCCAAGAGCAGTTCTTC
once	TRBJ2-2	TRBV2	NA	CASSEADGWGGELFF	TGTGCCAGCAGTGAAGCGGACGGATGGGGCGGGGAGCTGTTTTTT
NA	TRBJ2-7	TRBV4-1	NA	CASSPAGDASSYEQYF	TGCGCCAGCAGCCCCGCCGGGGACGCAAGCTCCTACGAGCAGTACTTC
NA	TRBJ2-2	TRBV5-1	NA	CASSYPRQGTTPGELFF	TGCGCCAGCAGCTACCCCCGGCAGGGAACAACACCCGGGGAGCTGTTTTTT
NA	TRBJ2-7	TRBV28	NA	CASSLPGGTYEQYF	TGTGCCAGCAGTCTCCCCGGAGGCACCTACGAGCAGTACTTC
NA	TRBJ2-3	TRBV28	NA	CASSLYAPRGTDTQYF	TGTGCCAGCAGTTTATACGCCCCCAGGGGCACAGATACGCAGTATTTT
NA	TRBJ2-1	TRBV5-1	TRBD1	CASSPGQSSYNEQFF	TGCGCCAGCAGTCCGGGACAGAGCTCCTACAATGAGCAGTTCTTC
few	TRBJ2-7	TRBV5-4	TRBD2	CASSRRAGAEEQYF	TGTGCCAGCAGCCGCCGGGCGGGAGCGGAGGAGCAGTACTTC
few	TRBJ2-1	TRBV5-4	TRBD2	CASSLGPAGGYNEQFF	TGTGCCAGCAGCTTGGGGCCCGCGGGAGGTTACAATGAGCAGTTCTTC
NA	TRBJ1-3	TRBV5-1	TRBD1	CASSLVGTATLSGNTIYF	TGCGCCAGCAGCTTGGTTGGGACAGCCACCCTCTCTGGAAACACCATATATTTT
NA	TRBJ1-5	TRBV15	NA	CATSRAVRESNQPQHF	TGTGCCACCAGCAGAGCGGTTAGGGAGAGCAATCAGCCCCAGCATTTT
NA	TRBJ2-4	TRBV12-5	NA	CASGQLGDLLAKNIQYF	TGTGCTAGTGGTCAACTAGGGGACCTGCTAGCCAAAAACATTCAGTACTTC
NA	TRBJ2-7	TRBV2	NA	CASSEPGANEQYF	TGTGCCAGCAGTGAACCAGGGGCTAACGAGCAGTACTTC